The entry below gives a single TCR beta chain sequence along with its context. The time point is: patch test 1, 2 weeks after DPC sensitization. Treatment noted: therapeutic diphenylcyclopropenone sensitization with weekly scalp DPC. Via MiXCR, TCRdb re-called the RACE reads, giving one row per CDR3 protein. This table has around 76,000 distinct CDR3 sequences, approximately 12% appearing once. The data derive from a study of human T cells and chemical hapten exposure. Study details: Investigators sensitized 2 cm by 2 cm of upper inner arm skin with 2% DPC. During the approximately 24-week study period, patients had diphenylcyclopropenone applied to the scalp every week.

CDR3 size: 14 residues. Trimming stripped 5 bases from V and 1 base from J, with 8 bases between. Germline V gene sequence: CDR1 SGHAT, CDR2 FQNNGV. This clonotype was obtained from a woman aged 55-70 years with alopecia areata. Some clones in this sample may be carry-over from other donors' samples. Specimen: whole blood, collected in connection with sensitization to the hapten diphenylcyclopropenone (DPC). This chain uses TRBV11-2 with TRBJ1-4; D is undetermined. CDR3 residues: CASSGMGTNEKLFF. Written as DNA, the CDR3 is TGTGCCAGCAGCGGAATGGGAACTAATGAAAAACTGTTTTTT.